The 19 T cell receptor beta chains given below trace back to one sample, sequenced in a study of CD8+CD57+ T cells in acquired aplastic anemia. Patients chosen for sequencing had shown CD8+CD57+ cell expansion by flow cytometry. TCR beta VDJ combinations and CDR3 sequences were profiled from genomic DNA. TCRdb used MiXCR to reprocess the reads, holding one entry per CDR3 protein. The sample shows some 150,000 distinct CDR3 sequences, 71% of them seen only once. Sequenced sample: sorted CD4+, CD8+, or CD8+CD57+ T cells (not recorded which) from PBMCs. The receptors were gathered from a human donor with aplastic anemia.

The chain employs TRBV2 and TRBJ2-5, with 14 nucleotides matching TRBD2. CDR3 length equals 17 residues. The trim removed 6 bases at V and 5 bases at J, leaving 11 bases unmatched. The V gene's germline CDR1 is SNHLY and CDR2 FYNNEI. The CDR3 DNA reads TGTGCCAGCAGAGGGACTAGCGGGGGCGCGAGGGCGGAGACCCAGTACTTC. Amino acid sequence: CASRGTSGGARAETQYF.

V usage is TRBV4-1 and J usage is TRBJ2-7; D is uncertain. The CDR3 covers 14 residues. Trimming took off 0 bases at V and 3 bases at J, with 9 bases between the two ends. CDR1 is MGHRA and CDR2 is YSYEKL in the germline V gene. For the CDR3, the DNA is TGCGCCAGCAGCCAAGAGCCTACAAGCTACGAGCAGTACTTC. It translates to CASSQEPTSYEQYF.

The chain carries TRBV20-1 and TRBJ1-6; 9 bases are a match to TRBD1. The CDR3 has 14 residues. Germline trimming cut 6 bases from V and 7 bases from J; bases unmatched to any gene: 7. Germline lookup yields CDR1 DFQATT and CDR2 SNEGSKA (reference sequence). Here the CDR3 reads CSAGTGFSNSPLHF. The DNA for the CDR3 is TGCAGTGCGGGGACAGGGTTCTCCAATTCACCCCTCCACTTT.

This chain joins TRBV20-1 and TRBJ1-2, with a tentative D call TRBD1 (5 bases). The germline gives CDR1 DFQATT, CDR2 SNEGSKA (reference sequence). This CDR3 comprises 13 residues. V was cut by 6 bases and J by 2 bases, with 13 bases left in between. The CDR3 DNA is TGCAGTGCAACCGACAGCTTAAACTATGGCTACACCTTC. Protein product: CSATDSLNYGYTF.

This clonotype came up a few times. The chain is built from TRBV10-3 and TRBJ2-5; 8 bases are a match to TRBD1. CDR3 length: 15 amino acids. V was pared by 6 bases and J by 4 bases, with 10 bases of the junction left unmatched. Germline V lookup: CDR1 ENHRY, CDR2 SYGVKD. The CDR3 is CAISVTGDEGETQYF. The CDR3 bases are TGTGCCATCAGCGTGACAGGGGATGAGGGAGAGACCCAGTACTTC.

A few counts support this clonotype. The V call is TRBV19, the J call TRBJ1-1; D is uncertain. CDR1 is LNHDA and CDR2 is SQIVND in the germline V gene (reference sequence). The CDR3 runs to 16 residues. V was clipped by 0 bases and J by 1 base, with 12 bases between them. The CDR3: CASSIDRLDKNTEAFF. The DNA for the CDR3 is TGTGCCAGTAGTATAGATCGTTTGGATAAGAACACTGAAGCTTTCTTT.

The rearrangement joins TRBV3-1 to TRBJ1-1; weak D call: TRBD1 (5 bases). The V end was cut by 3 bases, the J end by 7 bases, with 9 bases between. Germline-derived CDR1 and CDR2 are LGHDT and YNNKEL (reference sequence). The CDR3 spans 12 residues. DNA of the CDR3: TGTGCCAGCAGCCACCTTGACAGTGAAGCTTTCTTT. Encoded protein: CASSHLDSEAFF.

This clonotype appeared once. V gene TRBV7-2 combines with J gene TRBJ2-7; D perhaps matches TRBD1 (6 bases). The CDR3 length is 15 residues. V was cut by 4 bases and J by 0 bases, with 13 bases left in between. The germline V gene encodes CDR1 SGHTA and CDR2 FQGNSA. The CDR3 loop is CASSSQGRLSYEQYF. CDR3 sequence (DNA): TGTGCCAGCAGCTCTCAGGGGCGGCTCTCCTACGAGCAGTACTTC.

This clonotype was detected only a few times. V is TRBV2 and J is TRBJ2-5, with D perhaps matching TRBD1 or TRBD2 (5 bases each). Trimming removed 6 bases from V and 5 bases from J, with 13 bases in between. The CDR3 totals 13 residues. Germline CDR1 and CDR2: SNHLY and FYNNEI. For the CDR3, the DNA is TGTGCCAGCAGCAGGGTTAGCGTGGAGACCCAGTACTTC. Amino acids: CASSRVSVETQYF.

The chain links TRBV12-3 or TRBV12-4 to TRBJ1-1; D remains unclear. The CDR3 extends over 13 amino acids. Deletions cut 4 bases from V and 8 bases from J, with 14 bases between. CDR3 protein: CASSSQRDAEAFF. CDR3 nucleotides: TGTGCCAGCAGTTCCCAACGGGATGCGGAAGCTTTCTTT.

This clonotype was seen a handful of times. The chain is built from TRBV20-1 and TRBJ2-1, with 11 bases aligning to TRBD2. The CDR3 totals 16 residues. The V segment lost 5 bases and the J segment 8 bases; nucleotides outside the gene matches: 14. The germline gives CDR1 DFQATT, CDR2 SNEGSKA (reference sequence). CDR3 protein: CSAPYLTGTSGDEQFF. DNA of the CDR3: TGCAGTGCTCCATACCTAACCGGGACTAGCGGTGATGAGCAGTTCTTC.

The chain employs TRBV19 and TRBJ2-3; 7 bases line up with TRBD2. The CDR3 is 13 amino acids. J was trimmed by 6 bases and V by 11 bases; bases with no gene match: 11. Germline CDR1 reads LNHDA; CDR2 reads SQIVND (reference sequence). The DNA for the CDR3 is TGTGCCGGGTCCGGGGGGAAAGGGGATACGCAGTATTTT. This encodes CAGSGGKGDTQYF. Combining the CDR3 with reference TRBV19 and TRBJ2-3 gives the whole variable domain DGGITQSPKYLFRKEGQNVTLSCEQNLNHDAMYWYRQDPGQGLRLIYYSQIVNDFQKGDIAEGYSVSREKKESFPLTVTSAQKNPTAFYLCAGSGGKGDTQYFGPGTRLTVL.

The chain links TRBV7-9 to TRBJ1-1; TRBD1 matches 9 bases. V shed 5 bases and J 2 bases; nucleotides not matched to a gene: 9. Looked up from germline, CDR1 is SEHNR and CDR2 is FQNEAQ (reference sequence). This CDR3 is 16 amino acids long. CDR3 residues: CASSPPRTGDNTEAFF. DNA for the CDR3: TGTGCCAGCAGCCCCCCAAGGACAGGGGACAACACTGAAGCTTTCTTT. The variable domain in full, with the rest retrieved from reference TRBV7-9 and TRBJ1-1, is DTGVSQNPRHKITKRGQNVTFRCDPISEHNRLYWYRQTLGQGPEFLTYFQNEAQLEKSRLLSDRFSAERPKGSFSTLEIQRTEQGDSAMYLCASSPPRTGDNTEAFFGQGTRLTVV.

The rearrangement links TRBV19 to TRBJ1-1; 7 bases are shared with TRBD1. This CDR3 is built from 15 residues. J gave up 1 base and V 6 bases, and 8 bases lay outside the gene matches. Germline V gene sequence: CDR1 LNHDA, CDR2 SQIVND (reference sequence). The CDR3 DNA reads TGTGCCAGTAGGCCGCAACAGGGGTCGAACACTGAAGCTTTCTTT. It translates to CASRPQQGSNTEAFF.

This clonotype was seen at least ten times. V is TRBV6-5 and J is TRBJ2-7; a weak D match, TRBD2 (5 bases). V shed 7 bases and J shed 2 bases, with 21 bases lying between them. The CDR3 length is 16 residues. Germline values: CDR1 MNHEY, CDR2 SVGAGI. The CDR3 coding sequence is TGTGCCAGCATCTCTTCCGGGGAAGTTCCACCCTACGAGCAGTACTTC. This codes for CASISSGEVPPYEQYF.

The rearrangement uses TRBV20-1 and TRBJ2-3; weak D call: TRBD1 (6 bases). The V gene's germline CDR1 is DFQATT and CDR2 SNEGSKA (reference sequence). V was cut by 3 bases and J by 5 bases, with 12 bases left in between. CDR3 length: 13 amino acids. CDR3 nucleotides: TGCAGTGCTAGCCAGGGGAGTGGAGATACGCAGTATTTT. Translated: CSASQGSGDTQYF.

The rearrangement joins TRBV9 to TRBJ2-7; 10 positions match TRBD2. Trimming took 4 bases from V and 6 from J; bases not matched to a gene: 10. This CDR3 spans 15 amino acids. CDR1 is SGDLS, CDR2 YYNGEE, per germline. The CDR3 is CASSIASGRAGEQYF. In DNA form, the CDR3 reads TGTGCCAGCAGCATCGCTAGCGGGAGAGCCGGCGAGCAGTACTTC. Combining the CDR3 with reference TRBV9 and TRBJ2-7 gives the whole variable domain DSGVTQTPKHLITATGQRVTLRCSPRSGDLSVYWYQQSLDQGLQFLIQYYNGEERAKGNILERFSAQQFPDLHSELNLSSLELGDSALYFCASSIASGRAGEQYFGPGTRLTVT.

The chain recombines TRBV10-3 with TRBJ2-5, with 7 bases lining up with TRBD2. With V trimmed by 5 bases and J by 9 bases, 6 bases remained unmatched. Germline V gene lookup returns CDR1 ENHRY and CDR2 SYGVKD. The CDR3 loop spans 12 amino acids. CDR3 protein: CAISFTSAPQYF. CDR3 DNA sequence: TGTGCCATCAGTTTTACTAGCGCACCCCAGTACTTC.

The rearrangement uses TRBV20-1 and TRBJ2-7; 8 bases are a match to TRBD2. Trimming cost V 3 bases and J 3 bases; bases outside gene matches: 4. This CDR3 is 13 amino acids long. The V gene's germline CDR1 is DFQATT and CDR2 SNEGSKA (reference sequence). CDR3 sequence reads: CSARGSGNYEQYF. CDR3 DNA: TGCAGTGCTAGGGGTAGCGGGAACTACGAGCAGTACTTC.